Following are 2 T cell receptor beta chains from one sample sequenced in a study of Ad26.COV2.S vaccination and SARS-CoV-2 variants. TCRdb keeps only in-frame clones here, not all; method: immunoSEQ multiplex PCR. This sample has approximately 410,000 clones; roughly 88% occur once, and the top ten carry approximately 4%. This sample's treatment: approximately 18 received Ad26.COV2.S at low or high dose, single or two shots; about 5 received placebo; per-sample allocation not given. Sampling took place 63 days after the first vaccine or placebo injection. Material: peripheral blood, obtained in a trial of Ad26.COV2.S vaccine versus placebo. These receptors were obtained from a person aged 18-60 years who received the Ad26.COV2.S COVID-19 vaccine or a placebo.

V is TRBV2 and J is TRBJ2-7, with unresolved D. Trimming stripped 5 bases from V and 3 bases from J, with 5 bases between. The CDR3 spans 11 residues. The germline V gene encodes CDR1 SNHLY and CDR2 FYNNEI. The CDR3 coding sequence is TGTGCCAGCAGTTCGATCTACGAGCAGTACTTC. Translated, it gives CASSSIYEQYF.

This chain uses TRBV24-1 with TRBJ2-5, with D possibly matching TRBD2 (8 bases). V was shortened by 4 bases and J by 5 bases, with 25 bases between the two germline ends. Germline V gene sequence: CDR1 KGHDR, CDR2 SFDVKD. The CDR3 length is 18 residues. For the CDR3, the DNA is TGTGCCACCAGTGACGGACAGGCTAGCGGGTACCACCGGGAGACCCAGTACTTC. Protein product: CATSDGQASGYHRETQYF.